This TCR beta chain was recovered during a study of identical twins. MiXCR, run by TCRdb on the 5' RACE reads, gives a single entry per CDR3 protein. This table holds 400,000 to 550,000 distinct CDR3 sequences, over 11% found once. With termini counted, the CDR3 has 17 amino acids. Of note for this clonotype: No DNA is shown, since the ends of the CDR3 on it are uncertain; the CDR3 is the one TCRdb lists.

Another study also made use of these data, one on yellow fever vaccine responses in identical twins.

Sequencing was done on a sample of CD4+ T cells sorted from blood. This clonotype was obtained from a woman aged 18-29 years in good health. This sequence joins TRBV23-1 and TRBJ2-2; TRBD1, the table's D call, lacks a check against the DNA. TRBV23-1 is marked as an open reading frame, function uncertain. CDR3 amino acids: CASSQPRDRATPGSCFF.